This T cell receptor beta chain was recovered during a study of shared clonotypes between healthy human individuals. Findings of the study overall: Relative to their counterparts shared across all four donors, non-shared clonotypes exhibited diminished generation probabilities.

Method: immunoSEQ multiplex PCR; TCRdb's copy keeps in-frame clones and lacks some. The sample yields roughly 1,500,000 clones, approximately 98.5% seen once. The CDR3 covers 13 residues. Germline V gene sequence: CDR1 SGHNT, CDR2 YYREEE (reference sequence). The V end was cut by 0 bases, the J end by 4 bases, with 7 bases between. Concerning this clone itself: Antigen: not known.

The sequencing sample was made of naive CD4+ T cells sorted from blood. Subset noted: CD45RA+ positively selected. This chain links TRBV5-4 with TRBJ2-5; D uncertain. This clonotype was obtained from a man younger than 40 in good health. The DNA of the CDR3 is TGTGCCAGCAGCTTGGAAGTGGCAGAGACCCAGTACTTC. Encoded protein: CASSLEVAETQYF.